The next 18 T cell receptor beta chains were all read from a single sample in a study of human T cells and chemical hapten exposure. The time point is: patch test 2, 6 weeks after DPC sensitization. Treatment meaning: therapeutic diphenylcyclopropenone sensitization with weekly scalp DPC. TCRdb processed the RACE reads anew with MiXCR; each CDR3 protein has one entry. The repertoire holds 110,000 to 150,000 distinct CDR3 sequences, with 10% to 15% as singletons. Sequenced material: whole blood, taken in connection with sensitization to the hapten diphenylcyclopropenone (DPC). These receptors were taken from a woman aged 45 to 65 with alopecia areata. Some clones in this sample may be carry-over from other donors' samples.

This clonotype has at least ten counts. The genes are TRBV5-6 and TRBJ2-7; TRBD2 aligns across 9 bases. Germline values: CDR1 SGHDT, CDR2 YYEEEE. The CDR3 totals 14 residues. J was trimmed by 6 bases and V by 1 base; bases with no gene match: 5. The CDR3 here is CASSLYGGRGEQYF. CDR3 nucleotides: TGTGCCAGCAGCTTGTACGGCGGGAGGGGCGAGCAGTACTTC. The variable domain in full, completed from reference TRBV5-6 and TRBJ2-7, reads DAGVTQSPTHLIKTRGQQVTLRCSPKSGHDTVSWYQQALGQGPQFIFQYYEEEERQRGNFPDRFSGHQFPNYSSELNVNALLLGDSALYLCASSLYGGRGEQYFGPGTRLTVT.

This sequence joins TRBV5-5 and TRBJ2-5, with 9 bases lining up with TRBD1. This CDR3 is built from 16 residues. V gave up 3 bases and J gave up 4 bases; unmatched junction bases: 10. Germline V gene lookup returns CDR1 SGHKS and CDR2 YYEKEE (reference sequence). The CDR3 nucleotides are TGTGCCAGCAGCTCCGTACAGGGGGCCAGGGTAGAGACCCAGTACTTC. Its protein product is CASSSVQGARVETQYF.

This clonotype was seen more than once but under ten times. The rearrangement joins TRBV19 to TRBJ2-3; the D is unclear. V was shortened by 1 base and J by 6 bases, with 17 bases between the two germline ends. The germline CDR1 and CDR2 sequences are LNHDA and SQIVND (reference sequence). The CDR3 runs 16 residues. The CDR3 coding sequence is TGTGCCAGTAGTATAGGTGGTCGGCTAGATGTGGATACGCAGTATTTT. The encoded protein is CASSIGGRLDVDTQYF.

This clonotype was picked up a small number of times. The gene calls are TRBV7-2 and TRBJ2-1; 7 bases agree with TRBD2. The V gene's germline CDR1 is SGHTA and CDR2 FQGNSA. Losses at the gene ends were 1 base for V and 8 bases for J; bases not matched to a gene: 8. The CDR3 consists of 15 residues. As DNA, the CDR3 is TGTGCCAGCAGCTTAGTGGCGGGAGTAGCCGATGAGCAGTTCTTC. It codes for CASSLVAGVADEQFF.

This rearrangement joins TRBV11-2 to TRBJ1-1; D perhaps matches TRBD1 (6 bases). Germline V gene sequence: CDR1 SGHAT, CDR2 FQNNGV. V dropped 4 bases and J dropped 9 bases, with 12 bases sitting between them. The CDR3 runs 12 residues. The CDR3 here is CASSSDRRQAFF. Written as DNA, the CDR3 is TGTGCCAGCAGCTCCGACAGGAGGCAAGCTTTCTTT.

This clonotype was detected many times. A junction boundary mismatches the germline segment, possibly from a read error. This rearrangement joins TRBV20-1 to TRBJ1-2; D uncertain. Germline values: CDR1 DFQATT, CDR2 SNEGSKA (reference sequence). The CDR3 extends over 10 amino acids. The CDR3 DNA is TGCAGTGCTAGAGATCCTGACTGGAAGTTC. Residues: CSARDPDWKF.

The genes are TRBV7-9 and TRBJ2-3, with D possibly matching TRBD2 (6 bases). Trimming removed 0 bases from V and 2 bases from J, with 9 bases in between. The CDR3 runs 15 residues. Germline V gene lookup returns CDR1 SEHNR and CDR2 FQNEAQ (reference sequence). The CDR3 loop is CASSLARGATDTQYF. The CDR3 DNA follows: TGTGCCAGCAGCTTAGCGCGGGGAGCCACAGATACGCAGTATTTT.

This clonotype has only a few counts. The CDR3 sequence: CASSPGPFNSPLHF. CDR3 in DNA: TGTGCCAGCTCACCTGGACCGTTTAATTCACCCCTCCACTTT. The chain is built from TRBV18 and TRBJ1-6; D is uncertain. The CDR3 is 14 amino acids. V was shortened by 3 bases and J by 6 bases, with 9 bases between the two germline ends. CDR1 is KGHSH, CDR2 LQKENI, per germline. Together with reference TRBV18 and TRBJ1-6, the CDR3 gives the full variable domain: NAGVMQNPRHLVRRRGQEARLRCSPMKGHSHVYWYRQLPEEGLKFMVYLQKENIIDESGMPKERFSAEFPKEGPSILRIQQVVRGDSAAYFCASSPGPFNSPLHFGNGTRLTVT.

This clonotype occurred many times. The chain couples TRBV28 to TRBJ2-3, with 10 bases aligning to TRBD2. Germline loops: CDR1 MDHEN, CDR2 SYDVKM. This CDR3 has 14 amino acids. V dropped 7 bases and J dropped 3; count of bases not matched to a gene: 4. CDR3 residues: CASTGTSVTDTQYF. CDR3 sequence (DNA): TGTGCCAGCACAGGGACTAGCGTAACAGATACGCAGTATTTT.

Regarding this clonotype: A junction end diverges from the germline sequence, so it may reflect a read error. The CDR3 region has the DNA TGCGCCAGAAGCTTGGGGACAGGGGCCAATCAGCCCCAGCATTTT. It yields the protein CARSLGTGANQPQHF. J is TRBJ1-5 and V is TRBV5-1, with 10 bases fitting TRBD1. In germline, CDR1 is SGHRS, CDR2 YFSETQ. CDR3 length: 15 residues.

This clonotype came up a few times. The chain employs TRBV5-4 and TRBJ2-2; 8 positions agree with TRBD2. V shed 1 base and J 5 bases; nucleotides not matched to a gene: 4. CDR1 SGHNT and CDR2 YYREEE come from the germline V gene (reference sequence). The CDR3 is 15 residues long. The chain's CDR3 is CASSLQAGVTGELFF. The CDR3 nucleotides read TGTGCCAGCAGCTTGCAAGCGGGAGTAACCGGGGAGCTGTTTTTT. Full variable domain (rest looked up from reference TRBV5-4 and TRBJ2-2): ETGVTQSPTHLIKTRGQQVTLRCSSQSGHNTVSWYQQALGQGPQFIFQYYREEENGRGNFPPRFSGLQFPNYSSELNVNALELDDSALYLCASSLQAGVTGELFFGEGSRLTVL.

Many counts were recorded for this clonotype. The rearrangement joins TRBV10-3 to TRBJ2-1, with D tentatively TRBD1 (5 bases). This CDR3 spans 14 amino acids. Germline values: CDR1 ENHRY, CDR2 SYGVKD. Trimming pared 11 bases from V and 8 bases from J, leaving 22 bases between. The CDR3, as DNA: TGTGCCCCACCGGACAACTGCTCGAGCGATGAGCAGTTCTTC. Its translation is CAPPDNCSSDEQFF.

The V and J genes are TRBV7-3 and TRBJ2-2, with D possibly matching TRBD2 (5 bases). The CDR3 is made up of 15 amino acids. Germline CDR1 reads SGHTA; CDR2 reads FQGTGA. V lost 2 bases and J lost 4, with 11 bases in between. Written as DNA, the CDR3 is TGTGCCAGCAGCTTACCCCCGGCGGGCACCGGGGAGCTGTTTTTT. It translates to CASSLPPAGTGELFF.

This clonotype was seen once. This rearrangement joins TRBV11-2 to TRBJ2-7; D not resolved. Germline V gene data show CDR1 as SGHAT and CDR2 as FQNNGV. CDR3 length equals 14 residues. The V end was cut by 4 bases, the J end by 0 bases, with 10 bases between. CDR3 nucleotide sequence: TGTGCCAGCAGCTCGCGATGGGCCTCCTACGAGCAGTACTTC. Protein: CASSSRWASYEQYF.

This clonotype was counted at least ten times. Sequence at one end of the junction differs from germline and may be a read error. The rearrangement joins TRBV7-7 to TRBJ1-5; D perhaps matches TRBD1 (5 bases). This CDR3 is built from 13 residues. The germline V gene has CDR1 SSHAT and CDR2 FNYEAQ (reference sequence). The CDR3 loop reads CASSLGQGQPQHF. The CDR3 coding sequence is TGTGCTAGCAGCTTAGGGCAGGGACAGCCCCAGCATTTT.

With regard to this clonotype: Given a much more abundant clone one base away, this may be a read error. The chain couples TRBV9 to TRBJ2-1, with D possibly matching TRBD2 (5 bases). The germline V gene encodes CDR1 SGDLS and CDR2 YYNGEE. The ends were cut back, 4 bases at V and 7 bases at J, with 18 bases in the middle. The CDR3 has 15 residues. CDR3 in DNA: TGTGCCAGCAGCCCTTTTGCGAGAGGGCGGAATGAGCAGTTCTTC. Its protein is CASSPFARGRNEQFF.

This clonotype has only a few counts. The V gene is TRBV7-8, the J gene TRBJ2-1, with D possibly being TRBD2 (6 bases). V dropped 5 bases and J dropped 4 bases, with 12 bases sitting between them. Germline CDR1 reads SGHVS; CDR2 reads FQNEAQ. The CDR3 sequence is 14 residues long. The CDR3 spells CASSPGTLYNEQFF. For the CDR3, the DNA is TGTGCCAGCAGCCCGGGGACTCTGTACAATGAGCAGTTCTTC.

The chain recombines TRBV29-1 with TRBJ2-2; D remains unclear. The CDR3 extends over 11 amino acids. Between the trimmed V and J ends, which lost 7 bases and 3 bases, there was a span of 6 bases. CDR1 is SQVTM and CDR2 is ANQGSEA in the germline V gene. CDR3 in DNA: TGCAGCGCCCAGTACACCGGGGAGCTGTTTTTT. Protein product: CSAQYTGELFF.